This TCR beta chain derives from a study of shared clonotypes between healthy human individuals. Turning to the study itself: Serving as donors were two women and a few men, whose ages spanned 18 to 49. CD4 naive cells filled three plates per donor, CD4 memory three, CD8 naive two and CD8 memory one. Study-wide results and caveats: Of the naive CD4 clonotypes, approximately 5% were shared across a few donors. The generation probabilities recorded for non-shared clonotypes fell below those of clonotypes shared by all four donors.

Remarks on this clone: Its antigen is unknown.

Clones were sequenced by immunoSEQ multiplex PCR, and TCRdb holds only the in-frame ones, with some missing. The sample records 2 million to 2.5 million clones, 85% to 95% being singletons. Looked up from germline, CDR1 is MDHEN and CDR2 is SYDVKM. J gave up 0 bases and V 6 bases, and 1 base lay outside the gene matches. CDR3 length: 14 amino acids. The sample taken for sequencing was naive CD4+ T cells from PBMCs. Subset here: CD45RA+ positively selected. This TCR derives from a man younger than 30 in good health. Some clones in this sample may be carry-over from other donors' samples. The rearrangement uses TRBV28 and TRBJ2-3; 9 bases line up with TRBD2. The CDR3: CASRSGGSTDTQYF. DNA of the CDR3: TGTGCCAGCAGAAGCGGGGGGAGCACAGATACGCAGTATTTT. Based on the CDR3 plus reference TRBV28 and TRBJ2-3, the full variable domain is DVKVTQSSRYLVKRTGEKVFLECVQDMDHENMFWYRQDPGLGLRLIYFSYDVKMKEKGDIPEGYSVSREKKERFSLILESASTNQTSMYLCASRSGGSTDTQYFGPGTRLTVL.